Shown below are 27 T cell receptor beta chains from a single sample sequenced in a study of shared clonotypes between healthy human individuals. Using immunoSEQ multiplex PCR, the repertoire was profiled, and TCRdb retains in-frame clones only, with some absent. The sample lists approximately 530,000 clones, about 96% occurring once. The sample comprised naive CD4+ T cells sorted from blood. Subset given: CD45RA+ positively selected. The receptor set was obtained from a woman aged 25 to 39 in good health.

The DNA for the CDR3 is TGTGCCAGCAGCTCTCAGGGGGTTGGGGTAACAGATACGCAGTATTTT. Translating gives CASSSQGVGVTDTQYF. V usage is TRBV7-3 and J usage is TRBJ2-3; 7 bases are shared with TRBD1. Losses at the gene ends were 4 bases for V and 3 bases for J; bases not matched to a gene: 10. The CDR3 runs 16 residues. CDR1 is SGHTA, CDR2 FQGTGA, per germline.

The rearrangement uses TRBV6-6 and TRBJ1-2; the match to TRBD1 covers 8 bases. The germline CDR1 and CDR2 sequences are MNHNY and SVGAGI (reference sequence). There are 14 residues in the CDR3. The V gene end was trimmed by 0 bases and the J gene end by 3 bases; junction bases not matched to a gene: 0. CDR3 nucleotides: TGTGCCAGCAGTTACTCGACAGGGGACTATGGCTACACCTTC. This translates into CASSYSTGDYGYTF.

The rearrangement links TRBV5-1 to TRBJ2-1, with TRBD2 identical over 9 bases. The CDR3 sequence is 18 residues long. CDR1 SGHRS and CDR2 YFSETQ come from the germline V gene. The V segment lost 1 base and the J segment 0 bases; nucleotides outside the gene matches: 8. The CDR3 protein is CASSLPSGDGSSYNEQFF. CDR3 coding DNA: TGCGCCAGCAGCTTGCCTAGCGGGGACGGGAGCTCCTACAATGAGCAGTTCTTC. The full variable domain, in which reference TRBV5-1 and TRBJ2-1 provide the parts outside the CDR3, is KAGVTQTPRYLIKTRGQQVTLSCSPISGHRSVSWYQQTPGQGLQFLFEYFSETQRNKGNFPGRFSGRQFSNSRSEMNVSTLELGDSALYLCASSLPSGDGSSYNEQFFGPGTRLTVL.

The chain recombines TRBV5-1 with TRBJ2-3; tentatively, D is TRBD1 (6 bases). CDR3 length: 12 residues. Germline V gene sequence: CDR1 SGHRS, CDR2 YFSETQ. The V and J ends lost 0 bases and 7 bases respectively, with 6 bases between them. CDR3 region: CASSLGGHTQYF. The CDR3 DNA is TGCGCCAGCAGCTTGGGGGGGCATACGCAGTATTTT.

The rearrangement links TRBV6-5 to TRBJ2-3; 9 bases match TRBD1. Germline assignment: CDR1 MNHEY and CDR2 SVGAGI. Germline trimming cut 8 bases from V and 5 bases from J; bases unmatched to any gene: 5. The CDR3 loop spans 13 amino acids. CDR3 residues: CASWDREGDTQYF. CDR3 in DNA: TGTGCCAGCTGGGACAGGGAGGGAGATACGCAGTATTTT.

This sequence joins TRBV7-9 and TRBJ2-7, with 8 bases matching TRBD1. CDR1 and CDR2 from the germline V gene are SEHNR and FQNEAQ (reference sequence). The CDR3 extends over 13 amino acids. V trimming: 4 bases; J trimming: 3 bases; junction bases outside the gene matches: 2. As DNA, the CDR3 is TGTGCCAGCAGCTCACAGGGGGACTACGAGCAGTACTTC. It is translated as CASSSQGDYEQYF.

Here the CDR3 reads CATTDQDTYYEQYF. The CDR3 region has the DNA TGTGCCACAACCGACCAAGACACGTACTACGAGCAGTACTTC. V usage is TRBV25-1 and J usage is TRBJ2-5, with unresolved D. The J call is doubtful: the DNA matches TRBJ2-7 better. The CDR3 covers 14 residues. Looked up from germline, CDR1 is MGHDK and CDR2 is SYGVNS.

This chain links TRBV10-3 with TRBJ1-5, with D possibly TRBD1 on 6 matching bases. The CDR3 loop spans 14 amino acids. Germline values: CDR1 ENHRY, CDR2 SYGVKD. The V end was cut by 7 bases, the J end by 2 bases, with 12 bases between. CDR3 protein: CAIMEGEGNQPQHF. For the CDR3, the DNA is TGTGCCATCATGGAGGGGGAAGGCAATCAGCCCCAGCATTTT.

V is TRBV5-1 and J is TRBJ1-3, with unresolved D. Looked up from germline, CDR1 is SGHRS and CDR2 is YFSETQ. CDR3 size: 15 residues. The V end was cut by 0 bases, the J end by 1 base, with 8 bases between. The CDR3 coding sequence is TGCGCCAGCAGCTTGGACGGTACTTCTGGAAACACCATATATTTT. This translates into CASSLDGTSGNTIYF.

This sequence joins TRBV7-2 and TRBJ2-7, with 8 bases aligning to TRBD1. The germline CDR1 and CDR2 sequences are SGHTA and FQGNSA. Unmatched junction bases numbered 4, after V lost 4 bases and J lost 2 bases. The CDR3 loop spans 14 amino acids. For the CDR3, the DNA is TGTGCCAGCAGCTCGCCGGGACAGGCCTACGAGCAGTACTTC. Translated, it gives CASSSPGQAYEQYF.

The chain carries TRBV15 and TRBJ1-1; 9 bases are shared with TRBD1. Germline V CDR1 and CDR2: LNHNV, YYDKDF (reference sequence). J gave up 0 bases and V 2 bases, and 1 base lay outside the gene matches. There are 15 residues in the CDR3. CDR3 nucleotide sequence: TGTGCCACCAGCAGAACAGGGGGCGTGAACACTGAAGCTTTCTTT. Its protein is CATSRTGGVNTEAFF.

This clone was detected once. The chain uses TRBV5-1 and TRBJ2-1; TRBD1 matches 7 bases. CDR1 is SGHRS and CDR2 is YFSETQ in the germline V gene. The CDR3 runs to 14 residues. The junction had 9 bases not matched to a gene; V was cut back by 5 bases and J by 7 bases. CDR3 loop: CASRHNRGRNEQFF. The CDR3, as DNA: TGCGCCAGCAGACACAACAGGGGAAGGAATGAGCAGTTCTTC.

This clone was seen a single time. V gene TRBV7-6 combines with J gene TRBJ2-7; either TRBD1 or TRBD2 may fit D (8 bases each). V shed 5 bases and J shed 6 bases, with 20 bases lying between them. From germline, CDR1 is SGHVS and CDR2 FNYEAQ. The length of the CDR3 is 15 residues. The CDR3 reads CASSREGTGGIEQYF. CDR3 bases: TGTGCCAGCAGCCGGGAGGGGACAGGTGGAATCGAGCAGTACTTC.

V usage is TRBV9 and J usage is TRBJ1-1; D not resolved. Germline assignment: CDR1 SGDLS and CDR2 YYNGEE. The ends were cut back, 0 bases at V and 1 base at J, with 13 bases in the middle. The CDR3 consists of 16 residues. The CDR3 here is CASSVGQEVWNTEAFF. The CDR3 DNA sequence: TGTGCCAGCAGCGTAGGTCAGGAAGTGTGGAACACTGAAGCTTTCTTT.

The rearrangement joins TRBV30 to TRBJ2-5, with D perhaps TRBD2 (6 bases). CDR3 size: 13 residues. The germline V gene has CDR1 GTSNPN and CDR2 SVGIG (reference sequence). The CDR3 sequence is CALGRRDRETQYF. In nucleotides, the CDR3 is TGTGCGTTAGGACGGAGGGACCGGGAGACCCAGTACTTC.

The gene calls are TRBV5-1 and TRBJ2-7; D tentatively fits TRBD1 or TRBD2 (5 bases each). Trimming stripped 5 bases from V and 5 bases from J, with 14 bases between. From germline, CDR1 is SGHRS and CDR2 YFSETQ. This CDR3 has 13 residues. In DNA form, the CDR3 reads TGCGCCAGCAGAGGGCCCGGGGCCCACGAGCAGTACTTC. It translates to CASRGPGAHEQYF.

The rearrangement uses TRBV15 and TRBJ2-1, with D perhaps TRBD1 or TRBD2 (5 bases each). Per the germline V gene, CDR1 is LNHNV and CDR2 is YYDKDF (reference sequence). The ends were cut back, 2 bases at V and 4 bases at J, with 18 bases in the middle. CDR3 size: 17 residues. The CDR3 reads CATSRNVGREEYNEQFF. The CDR3 nucleotides read TGTGCCACCAGCAGAAACGTGGGACGAGAAGAATACAATGAGCAGTTCTTC.

The chain carries TRBV5-4 and TRBJ1-2, with D unclear. The CDR3 is made up of 12 amino acids. Trimming removed 2 bases from V and 6 bases from J, with 8 bases in between. CDR1 and CDR2 from the germline V gene are SGHNT and YYREEE (reference sequence). CDR3 region: CASSFVGDGYTF. In DNA, the CDR3 is TGTGCCAGCAGCTTTGTAGGAGATGGCTACACCTTC.

This chain links TRBV7-9 with TRBJ2-2; 9 nucleotides match TRBD2. V shed 5 bases and J 5 bases; nucleotides not matched to a gene: 9. This CDR3 has 16 amino acids. CDR1 is SEHNR, CDR2 FQNEAQ, per germline (reference sequence). The CDR3 bases are TGTGCCAGCAGCCCTCGGGGTAGCGGGAGTACCGGGGAGCTGTTTTTT. Amino acids: CASSPRGSGSTGELFF.

V and J are TRBV28 and TRBJ1-1; D possibly corresponds to TRBD1 (5 bases). V lost 5 bases and J lost 1, with 11 bases in between. The germline V gene has CDR1 MDHEN and CDR2 SYDVKM. The CDR3 is made up of 14 amino acids. DNA for the CDR3: TGTGCCAGCAGTGTTGGGGGAGCGAACACTGAAGCTTTCTTT. This codes for CASSVGGANTEAFF.

The rearrangement uses TRBV28 and TRBJ2-3, with 8 positions matching TRBD2. V lost 7 bases and J lost 6; bases outside the gene matches: 12. This CDR3 comprises 15 residues. The germline gives CDR1 MDHEN, CDR2 SYDVKM. The CDR3 here is CASMGGVAGSDTQYF. The CDR3 nucleotides are TGTGCCAGCATGGGGGGGGTAGCGGGATCGGATACGCAGTATTTT.

J is TRBJ2-2 and V is TRBV18; the D call may be TRBD1 or TRBD2 (5 bases each). Germline values: CDR1 KGHSH, CDR2 LQKENI. Trimming removed 6 bases from V and 6 bases from J, with 14 bases in between. The CDR3 covers 14 residues. The chain's CDR3 is CASSRSRGAGELFF. The CDR3 DNA reads TGTGCCAGCTCCCGCTCTAGGGGAGCCGGGGAGCTGTTTTTT. Filled out from reference TRBV18 and TRBJ2-2, the complete variable domain reads NAGVMQNPRHLVRRRGQEARLRCSPMKGHSHVYWYRQLPEEGLKFMVYLQKENIIDESGMPKERFSAEFPKEGPSILRIQQVVRGDSAAYFCASSRSRGAGELFFGEGSRLTVL.

In nucleotides, the CDR3 is TGTGCCAGCAGCCCCCTAGCGGCTAGCACAGATACGCAGTATTTT. Translating gives CASSPLAASTDTQYF. The rearrangement joins TRBV27 to TRBJ2-3; 7 bases are a match to TRBD2. Trimming took 6 bases from V and 0 from J; bases not matched to a gene: 6. The V gene's germline CDR1 is MNHEY and CDR2 SMNVEV (reference sequence). The CDR3 has 15 amino acids.

The chain links TRBV27 to TRBJ2-2; 7 bases line up with TRBD1. The CDR3 has 14 amino acids. Germline V CDR1 and CDR2: MNHEY, SMNVEV (reference sequence). Trimming removed 8 bases from V and 3 bases from J; junction bases left unmatched: 6. CDR3 bases: TGTGCCAGCCCGAGAACAGGGGACACCGGGGAGCTGTTTTTT. Translation gives CASPRTGDTGELFF.

The V and J genes are TRBV28 and TRBJ2-7; 9 bases are a match to TRBD1. The CDR3 consists of 15 residues. V lost 5 bases and J lost 0; bases outside the gene matches: 5. Germline assignment: CDR1 MDHEN and CDR2 SYDVKM. The DNA for the CDR3 is TGTGCCAGCAGTCCCGGGACAGGGAGCTCCTACGAGCAGTACTTC. Residues: CASSPGTGSSYEQYF.

V gene TRBV7-3 combines with J gene TRBJ2-3, with D possibly being TRBD1 or TRBD2 (5 bases each). V lost 2 bases and J 4 bases, leaving 7 bases between the germline ends. Germline V gene sequence: CDR1 SGHTA, CDR2 FQGTGA. This CDR3 region has 13 residues. CDR3 protein: CASSLGTPDTQYF. CDR3 nucleotide sequence: TGTGCCAGCAGCTTAGGGACCCCAGATACGCAGTATTTT. Using reference TRBV7-3 and TRBJ2-3 for the parts outside the CDR3, the full variable domain is GAGVSQTPSNKVTEKGKYVELRCDPISGHTALYWYRQSLGQGPEFLIYFQGTGAADDSGLPNDRFFAVRPEGSVSTLKIQRTERGDSAVYLCASSLGTPDTQYFGPGTRLTVL.

CDR3 protein: CASSLYMDNEQFF. CDR3 nucleotides: TGTGCCAGCAGCTTGTACATGGACAATGAGCAGTTCTTC. The chain links TRBV5-6 to TRBJ2-1; D gene unclear. Germline assignment: CDR1 SGHDT and CDR2 YYEEEE. The CDR3 contains 13 residues. Trimming removed 1 base from V and 5 bases from J, with 7 bases in between.